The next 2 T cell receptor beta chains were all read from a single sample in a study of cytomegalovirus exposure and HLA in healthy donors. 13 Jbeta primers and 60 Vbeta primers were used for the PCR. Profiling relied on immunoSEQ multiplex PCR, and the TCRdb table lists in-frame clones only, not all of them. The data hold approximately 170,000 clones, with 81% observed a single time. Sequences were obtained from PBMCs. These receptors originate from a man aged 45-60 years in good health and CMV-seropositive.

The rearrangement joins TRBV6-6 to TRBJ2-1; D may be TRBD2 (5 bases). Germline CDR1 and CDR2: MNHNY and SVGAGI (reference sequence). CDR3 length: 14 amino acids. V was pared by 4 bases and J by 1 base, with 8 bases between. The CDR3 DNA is TGTGCCAGCAGTTTTGAGGGTTCCTACAATGAGCAGTTCTTC. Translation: CASSFEGSYNEQFF.

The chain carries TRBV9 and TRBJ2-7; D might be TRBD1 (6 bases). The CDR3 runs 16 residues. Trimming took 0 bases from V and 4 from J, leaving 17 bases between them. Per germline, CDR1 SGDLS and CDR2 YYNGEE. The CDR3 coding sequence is TGTGCCAGCAGCGTAGGAGTCGGCAGGGGCGTGTACGAGCAGTACTTC. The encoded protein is CASSVGVGRGVYEQYF.